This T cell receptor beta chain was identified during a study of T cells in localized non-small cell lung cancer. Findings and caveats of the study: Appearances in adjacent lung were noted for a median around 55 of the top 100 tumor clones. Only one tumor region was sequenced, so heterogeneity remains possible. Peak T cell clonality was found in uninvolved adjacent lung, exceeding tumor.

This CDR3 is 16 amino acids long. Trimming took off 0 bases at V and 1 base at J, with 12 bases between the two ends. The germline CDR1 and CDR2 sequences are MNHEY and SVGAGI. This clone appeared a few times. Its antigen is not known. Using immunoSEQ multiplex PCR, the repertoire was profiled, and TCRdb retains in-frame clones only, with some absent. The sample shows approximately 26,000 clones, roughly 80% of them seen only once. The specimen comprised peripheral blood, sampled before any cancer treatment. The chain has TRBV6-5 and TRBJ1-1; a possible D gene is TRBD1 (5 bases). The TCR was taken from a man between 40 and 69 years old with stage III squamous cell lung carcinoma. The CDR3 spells CASSYSGTGGNTEAFF. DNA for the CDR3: TGTGCCAGCAGTTACTCGGGGACCGGGGGGAACACTGAAGCTTTCTTT.